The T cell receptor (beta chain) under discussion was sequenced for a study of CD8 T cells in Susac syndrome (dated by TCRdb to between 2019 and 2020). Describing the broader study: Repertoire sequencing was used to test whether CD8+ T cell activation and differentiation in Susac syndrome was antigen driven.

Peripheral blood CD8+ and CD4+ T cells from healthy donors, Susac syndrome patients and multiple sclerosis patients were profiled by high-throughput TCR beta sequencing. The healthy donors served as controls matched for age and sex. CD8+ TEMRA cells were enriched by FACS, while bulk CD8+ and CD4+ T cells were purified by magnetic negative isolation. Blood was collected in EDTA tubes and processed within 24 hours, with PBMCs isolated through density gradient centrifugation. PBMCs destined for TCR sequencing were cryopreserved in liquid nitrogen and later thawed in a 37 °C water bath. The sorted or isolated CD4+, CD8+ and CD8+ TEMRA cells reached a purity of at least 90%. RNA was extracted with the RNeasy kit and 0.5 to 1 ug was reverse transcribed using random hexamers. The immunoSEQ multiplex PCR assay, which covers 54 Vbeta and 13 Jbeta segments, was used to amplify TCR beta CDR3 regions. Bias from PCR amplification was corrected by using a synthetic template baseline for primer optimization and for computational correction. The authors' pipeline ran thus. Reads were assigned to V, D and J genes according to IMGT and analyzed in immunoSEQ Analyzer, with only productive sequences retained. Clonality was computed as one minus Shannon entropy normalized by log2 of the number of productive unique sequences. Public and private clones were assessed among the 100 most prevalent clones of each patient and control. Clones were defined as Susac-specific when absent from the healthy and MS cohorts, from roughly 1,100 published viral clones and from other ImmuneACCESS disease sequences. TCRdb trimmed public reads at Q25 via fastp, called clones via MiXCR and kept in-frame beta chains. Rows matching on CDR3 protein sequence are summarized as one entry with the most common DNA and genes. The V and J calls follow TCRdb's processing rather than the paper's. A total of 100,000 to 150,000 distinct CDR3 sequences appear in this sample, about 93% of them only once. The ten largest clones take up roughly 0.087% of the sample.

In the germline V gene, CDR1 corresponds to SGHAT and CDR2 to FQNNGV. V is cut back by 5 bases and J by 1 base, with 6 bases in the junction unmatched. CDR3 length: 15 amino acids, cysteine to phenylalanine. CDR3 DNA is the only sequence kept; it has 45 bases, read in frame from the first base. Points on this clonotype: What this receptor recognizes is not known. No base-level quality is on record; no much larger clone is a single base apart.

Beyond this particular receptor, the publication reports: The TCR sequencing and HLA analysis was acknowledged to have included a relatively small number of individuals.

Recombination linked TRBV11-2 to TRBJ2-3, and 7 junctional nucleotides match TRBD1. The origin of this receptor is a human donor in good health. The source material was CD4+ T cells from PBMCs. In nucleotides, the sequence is TGTGCCAGCAGCATCCGACAGGGCGGCACAGATACGCAGTATTTT. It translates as CASSIRQGGTDTQYF.